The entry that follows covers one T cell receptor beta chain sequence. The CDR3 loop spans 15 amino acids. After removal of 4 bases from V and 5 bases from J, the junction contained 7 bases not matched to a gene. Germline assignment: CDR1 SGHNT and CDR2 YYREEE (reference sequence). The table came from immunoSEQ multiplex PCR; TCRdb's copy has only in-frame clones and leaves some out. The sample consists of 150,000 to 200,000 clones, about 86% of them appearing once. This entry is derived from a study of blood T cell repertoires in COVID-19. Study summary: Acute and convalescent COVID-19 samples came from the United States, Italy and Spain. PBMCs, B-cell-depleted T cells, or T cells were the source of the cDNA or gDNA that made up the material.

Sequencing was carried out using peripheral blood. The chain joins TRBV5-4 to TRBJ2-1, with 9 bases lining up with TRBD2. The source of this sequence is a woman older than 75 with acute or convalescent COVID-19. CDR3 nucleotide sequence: TGTGCCAGCAGCCGGAGACTAGCGGATAACAATGAGCAGTTCTTC. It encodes CASSRRLADNNEQFF.